This TCR beta chain was recorded in a study of T cell responses to AZD1222 COVID-19 vaccine. Study at large: Pooling was applied to second doses at about 4 or about 12 weeks.

This CDR3 contains 15 residues. Germline V CDR1 and CDR2: LGHNA, YNFKEQ. Trimming removed 1 base at V and 2 bases at J, with 9 bases between. Repertoires were generated with immunoSEQ multiplex PCR, while TCRdb's copy carries only in-frame clones and drops some. The sample carries over 150,000 clones, roughly nine tenths recorded once. Material: peripheral blood, obtained on day 0 of AZD1222 vaccination. The chain combines TRBV4-2 with TRBJ1-3; D is unresolved. The receptor's source is an adult in good health. The CDR3 sequence: CASSQGGGTGNTIYF. The CDR3 DNA reads as TGTGCCAGCAGCCAAGGTGGAGGGACTGGAAACACCATATATTTT.